Listed here are 22 T cell receptor beta chains from one sample, sequenced in a study of CD8 T cells in Susac syndrome. With random hexamers, roughly 0.45 to 1 ug RNA was reverse transcribed. TCRdb reprocessed the immunoSEQ multiplex PCR reads via MiXCR and lists one record per CDR3 protein. The data contain around 170,000 distinct CDR3 sequences, around 95% of them singletons. The material sequenced was CD4+ T cells from PBMCs. These receptors all come from a human donor with Susac syndrome.

V and J are TRBV29-1 and TRBJ1-3; D not certain. The CDR3 is 13 residues long. Per germline, CDR1 SQVTM and CDR2 ANQGSEA. The V and J ends lost 8 bases and 4 bases respectively, with 15 bases between them. The CDR3 DNA reads as TGCAGCACCACTTTGAGCGGGGGAAACACCATATATTTT. Its protein product is CSTTLSGGNTIYF.

The V call is TRBV3-1, the J call TRBJ1-2; tentative D call: TRBD1 (6 bases). V shed 3 bases and J shed 2 bases, with 10 bases lying between them. CDR3 length: 14 residues. Looked up from germline, CDR1 is LGHDT and CDR2 is YNNKEL (reference sequence). CDR3 in DNA: TGTGCCAGCAGCCACGATACAGGGAACTATGGCTACACCTTC. Its protein product is CASSHDTGNYGYTF.

This clonotype was seen only once. One end of the junction varies from germline; a read error may be responsible. The J gene is TRBJ1-1, the V gene TRBV5-1; D may be TRBD1 (5 bases). CDR1 is SGHRS and CDR2 is YFSETQ in the germline V gene. The CDR3 spans 15 residues. CDR3 in amino acids: CASSLGGRRGTEAFF. CDR3 DNA sequence: TGCGCCAGCAGCTTGGGGGGCAGGAGGGGCACTGAAGCCTTCTTT. Full variable domain (remainder filled in from reference TRBV5-1 and TRBJ1-1): KAGVTQTPRYLIKTRGQQVTLSCSPISGHRSVSWYQQTPGQGLQFLFEYFSETQRNKGNFPGRFSGRQFSNSRSEMNVSTLELGDSALYLCASSLGGRRGTEAFFGQGTRLTVV.

The chain recombines TRBV3-1 with TRBJ2-2; D gene uncertain. The CDR3 is 14 amino acids. The ends were cut back, 0 bases at V and 4 bases at J, with 6 bases in the middle. CDR1 and CDR2 (germline): LGHDT, YNNKEL (reference sequence). The CDR3 is CASSQEQSTGELFF. In DNA form, the CDR3 reads TGTGCCAGCAGCCAAGAACAGAGCACCGGGGAGCTGTTTTTT.

The J gene is TRBJ1-4, the V gene TRBV6-5; 8 nucleotides line up with TRBD1. V lost 5 bases and J lost 4; bases outside the gene matches: 6. From germline, CDR1 is MNHEY and CDR2 SVGAGI. The CDR3 runs 15 residues. In nucleotides, the CDR3 is TGTGCCAGCAGTCCCAGGGGGCTTAATAATGAAAAACTGTTTTTT. It yields the protein CASSPRGLNNEKLFF.

The chain links TRBV24-1 to TRBJ2-3; possibly TRBD1 for D (6 bases). With 3 bases removed from V and 5 bases from J, the gap between germline ends came to 8 bases. Germline assignment: CDR1 KGHDR and CDR2 SFDVKD. CDR3 length: 13 amino acids. In DNA, the CDR3 is TGTGCCACCAGTGATCCAGGGGTAGATACGCAGTATTTT. This codes for CATSDPGVDTQYF.

The chain couples TRBV5-1 to TRBJ1-2; 8 bases line up with TRBD1. The CDR3 is 13 amino acids. CDR1 is SGHRS and CDR2 is YFSETQ in the germline V gene. The V and J ends lost 5 bases and 2 bases, in that order; junction bases with no gene match: 2. Here the CDR3 DNA reads TGCGCCAGCAGATCAGGGGGCAACTATGGCTACACCTTC. Translating gives CASRSGGNYGYTF.

This chain connects TRBV18 to TRBJ1-2, with 10 bases identical to TRBD1. The V and J ends lost 2 bases and 6 bases, in that order; junction bases with no gene match: 3. Germline V CDR1 and CDR2: KGHSH, LQKENI. This CDR3 is built from 14 residues. The CDR3 DNA sequence: TGTGCCAGCTCACCAACCGGACAGGGGGATGGCTACACCTTC. It specifies CASSPTGQGDGYTF. Full variable domain (missing parts from reference TRBV18 and TRBJ1-2): NAGVMQNPRHLVRRRGQEARLRCSPMKGHSHVYWYRQLPEEGLKFMVYLQKENIIDESGMPKERFSAEFPKEGPSILRIQQVVRGDSAAYFCASSPTGQGDGYTFGSGTRLTVV.

This clonotype was seen just once. The chain combines TRBV7-2 with TRBJ1-1, with no clear D. The V end was cut by 7 bases, the J end by 6 bases, with 18 bases between. CDR3 length equals 14 residues. The V gene's germline CDR1 is SGHTA and CDR2 FQGNSA. The CDR3 nucleotides read TGTGCCAGCACTCCTGTCCTCGATAGCGCTGAAGCTTTCTTT. Protein: CASTPVLDSAEAFF.

The CDR3 DNA sequence: TGCAGTGCTAGAGCAGGGACGGTAAAGACTGAAGCTTTCTTT. This encodes CSARAGTVKTEAFF. This chain connects TRBV20-1 to TRBJ1-1; a possible D gene is TRBD1 (5 bases). The CDR3 loop spans 14 amino acids. The germline V gene has CDR1 DFQATT and CDR2 SNEGSKA (reference sequence). Trimming removed 1 base from V and 5 bases from J, with 14 bases in between.

The CDR3 DNA follows: TGCAGCGTTGTAGGCCTACGCTCTGGAAACACCATATATTTT. Protein product: CSVVGLRSGNTIYF. This chain joins TRBV29-1 and TRBJ1-3; no reliable D call. This CDR3 is built from 14 residues. Germline CDR1 is SQVTM and CDR2 is ANQGSEA. V dropped 4 bases and J dropped 0 bases, with 10 bases sitting between them.

In its sample, this clonotype was seen once. The V and J genes are TRBV10-1 and TRBJ2-2, with TRBD1 matching over 7 bases. V shed 8 bases, J shed 3 bases, and the junction held 9 bases outside the gene matches. From germline, CDR1 is WNHNN and CDR2 SYGVQD (reference sequence). The CDR3 is made up of 15 amino acids. In DNA form, the CDR3 reads TGCGCCAGCCAGCCGGACAGGCCAGACACCGGGGAGCTGTTTTTT. This sequence encodes CASQPDRPDTGELFF.

This clonotype was detected only once. This chain joins TRBV3-1 and TRBJ1-5; TRBD1 is a possible D gene (6 bases). Deletions cut 5 bases from V and 3 bases from J, with 14 bases between. Germline V gene data show CDR1 as LGHDT and CDR2 as YNNKEL (reference sequence). CDR3 length: 15 amino acids. The CDR3: CASSWHREPNQPQHF. CDR3 coding DNA: TGTGCCAGCAGCTGGCACAGGGAACCCAATCAGCCCCAGCATTTT.

The rearrangement uses TRBV5-6 and TRBJ2-2, with D uncertain. CDR3 size: 15 residues. The germline V gene encodes CDR1 SGHDT and CDR2 YYEEEE. Trimming cost V 2 bases and J 0 bases, with 8 bases left between them. CDR3 sequence (DNA): TGTGCCAGCAGCTTAGGATTTACGAACACCGGGGAGCTGTTTTTT. As protein: CASSLGFTNTGELFF. Filled out from reference TRBV5-6 and TRBJ2-2, the complete variable domain reads DAGVTQSPTHLIKTRGQQVTLRCSPKSGHDTVSWYQQALGQGPQFIFQYYEEEERQRGNFPDRFSGHQFPNYSSELNVNALLLGDSALYLCASSLGFTNTGELFFGEGSRLTVL.

CDR3 region: CSVKGVQAEQYF. Written as DNA, the CDR3 is TGCAGTGTTAAGGGGGTCCAGGCCGAGCAGTACTTC. This chain joins TRBV20-1 and TRBJ2-7; D is possibly TRBD1 (6 bases). The CDR3 runs to 12 residues. Per germline, CDR1 DFQATT and CDR2 SNEGSKA (reference sequence). V dropped 7 bases and J dropped 6 bases, with 16 bases sitting between them.

Details on this clonotype: At one boundary the junction diverges from the germline segment, which might be a read error. This chain links TRBV9 with TRBJ2-7; D call uncertain. From germline, CDR1 is SGDLS and CDR2 YYNGEE. This CDR3 is 14 amino acids long. CDR3 amino acids: CASSPREFSHEQYF. CDR3 DNA: TGTGCCAGCAGCCCCCGAGAGTTCTCCCACGAGCAGTACTTC.

The chain links TRBV14 to TRBJ2-5, with D uncertain. CDR3 length equals 17 residues. V was cut by 0 bases and J by 0 bases, with 14 bases left in between. The germline gives CDR1 SGHDN, CDR2 FVKESK. DNA of the CDR3: TGTGCCAGCAGCCAAGAGAAAGCGACCTGGTACCAAGAGACCCAGTACTTC. Protein sequence: CASSQEKATWYQETQYF.

The rearrangement links TRBV12-3 or TRBV12-4 to TRBJ2-3, with 7 bases lining up with TRBD2. The J segment lost 4 bases and the V segment lost 0 bases, leaving 4 bases of the junction unmatched. The CDR3 is made up of 15 amino acids. The CDR3 is CASSLAGDYSDTQYF. In nucleotides, the CDR3 is TGTGCCAGCAGTTTAGCTGGGGACTATTCAGATACGCAGTATTTT.

The rearrangement joins TRBV20-1 to TRBJ1-1; D is unresolved. The CDR3 has 13 amino acids. Germline V gene data show CDR1 as DFQATT and CDR2 as SNEGSKA (reference sequence). V lost 1 base to trimming and J lost 1 base, with 7 bases between them. In DNA, the CDR3 is TGCAGTGCTAGAGTTAATAGGAACACTGAAGCTTTCTTT. Protein sequence: CSARVNRNTEAFF.

The count of this clonotype is one. This chain links TRBV14 with TRBJ2-4; no definite D call. CDR1 is SGHDN and CDR2 is FVKESK in the germline V gene. V lost 3 bases to trimming and J lost 2 bases, with 17 bases between them. The CDR3 has 17 residues. The CDR3: CASSHLNGKSSKNIQYF. The CDR3 DNA reads as TGTGCCAGCAGCCACCTGAATGGGAAAAGTTCCAAAAACATTCAGTACTTC.

The V call is TRBV7-9, the J call TRBJ2-7; tentatively, D is TRBD2 (6 bases). Deletions cut 4 bases from V and 2 bases from J, with 12 bases between. The CDR3 is 14 residues long. Germline V lookup: CDR1 SEHNR, CDR2 FQNEAQ (reference sequence). The CDR3 region is CASSSRLGTYEQYF. CDR3 DNA: TGTGCCAGCAGCTCTCGACTAGGAACCTACGAGCAGTACTTC.

DNA for the CDR3: TGTGCCAGCAGCTACAGGTGGGAGAACACTGAAGCTTTCTTT. Amino acid sequence: CASSYRWENTEAFF. The rearrangement links TRBV5-8 to TRBJ1-1, with a tentative D call TRBD1 (5 bases). Germline V gene lookup returns CDR1 SGHTS and CDR2 YDEGEE. This CDR3 is 14 amino acids long. V lost 3 bases and J 1 base, leaving 10 bases between the germline ends.